The entry below gives a single T cell receptor beta chain sequence along with its context. The CDR3 runs 12 residues. Germline values: CDR1 MNHNS, CDR2 SASEGT. V was pared by 2 bases and J by 6 bases, with 8 bases between. Authors' analysis steps: Using reference gene primer amplification, nucleated cell counts were estimated. Clones were read by immunoSEQ multiplex PCR, and TCRdb kept only the in-frame ones, dropping some. That table gives V, J and clone size, and the DNA gave D and trimming. This sample carries around 300,000 clones, 89% of them seen once, and the ten largest clones take roughly a tenth. This sample is drawn from a study of blood T cell repertoires in COVID-19. Among Cohort 3 donors, those recovered had two negative PCRs, clearance, or symptom resolution.

Sequencing used PBMCs or T cells enriched from blood (not recorded which). The chain links TRBV6-1 to TRBJ2-7; D remains unclear. This TCR was sampled from a woman younger than 45 who had recovered from COVID-19. The CDR3 nucleotides are TGTGCCAGCAGTGAATATCGGGTCGAGCAGTACTTC. It specifies CASSEYRVEQYF.